These 9 T cell receptor beta chains originate from one sample sequenced in a study of blood T cell repertoires in COVID-19. Repertoires were generated with immunoSEQ multiplex PCR, while TCRdb's copy carries only in-frame clones and drops some. The sample has about 220,000 clones, more than 70% seen once; the top ten hold less than 4%. The sequenced sample consisted of peripheral blood. All receptors derive from an elderly woman with acute or convalescent COVID-19.

This clone was seen just once. The chain carries TRBV10-3 and TRBJ1-1; 8 bases fit TRBD1. The CDR3 contains 13 residues. V lost 6 bases and J lost 3; bases outside the gene matches: 3. Germline assignment: CDR1 ENHRY and CDR2 SYGVKD. In DNA, the CDR3 is TGTGCCATCAGGACAGGGGCAGACACTGAAGCTTTCTTT. Translating gives CAIRTGADTEAFF.

The chain links TRBV5-1 to TRBJ1-3, with D maybe TRBD1 (5 bases). Trimming left V 0 bases short and J 6 bases short, with 13 bases between. Germline V gene lookup returns CDR1 SGHRS and CDR2 YFSETQ. The CDR3 is 15 amino acids. The CDR3 region has the DNA TGCGCCAGCAGCTTGGCTATGGACACTTTAAACACCATATATTTT. As protein: CASSLAMDTLNTIYF.

This chain connects TRBV3-1 (or the pseudogene TRBV3-2) to TRBJ2-1; possible D gene TRBD1, 6 bases. Trimming took off 4 bases at V and 0 bases at J, with 16 bases between the two ends. Germline V lookup: CDR1 LGHDT, CDR2 YNNKEL (reference sequence). There are 17 residues in the CDR3. The CDR3 region is CASSLTTRGGSYNEQFF. The CDR3 nucleotides read TGTGCCAGCAGCCTCACAACCAGAGGGGGCTCCTACAATGAGCAGTTCTTC.

The V gene is TRBV19, the J gene TRBJ1-4; D gene unclear. V shed 3 bases and J shed 3 bases, with 11 bases lying between them. This CDR3 is 15 amino acids long. Germline CDR1 is LNHDA and CDR2 is SQIVND (reference sequence). The CDR3 region is CASSMRWESNEKLFF. The DNA of the CDR3 is TGTGCCAGTAGTATGAGGTGGGAGTCTAATGAAAAACTGTTTTTT.

V is TRBV30 and J is TRBJ2-6; 8 nucleotides agree with TRBD1. The V gene end was trimmed by 7 bases and the J gene end by 0 bases; junction bases not matched to a gene: 5. The length of the CDR3 is 15 residues. Germline lookup yields CDR1 GTSNPN and CDR2 SVGIG (reference sequence). CDR3 loop: CAFLTGDSGANVLTF. CDR3 nucleotides: TGTGCCTTTTTGACAGGGGACTCTGGGGCCAACGTCCTGACTTTC.

The chain joins TRBV9 to TRBJ1-2, with TRBD1 matching 7 bases. The ends lost 3 bases at V and 4 bases at J; junction bases unmatched: 9. The CDR3 has 15 amino acids. Germline V gives CDR1 SGDLS, CDR2 YYNGEE. CDR3 amino acids: CASSEWDSRSYGYTF. As DNA, the CDR3 is TGTGCCAGCAGCGAATGGGACAGCAGAAGCTATGGCTACACCTTC. The variable domain in full, with the rest retrieved from reference TRBV9 and TRBJ1-2, is DSGVTQTPKHLITATGQRVTLRCSPRSGDLSVYWYQQSLDQGLQFLIQYYNGEERAKGNILERFSAQQFPDLHSELNLSSLELGDSALYFCASSEWDSRSYGYTFGSGTRLTVV.

The chain carries TRBV4-1 and TRBJ2-7; TRBD2 aligns across 14 bases. With V trimmed by 2 bases and J by 0 bases, 6 bases remained unmatched. The CDR3 sequence is 18 residues long. CDR1 is MGHRA and CDR2 is YSYEKL in the germline V gene. This chain's CDR3 is CASSQLTSGGASSYEQYF. In DNA form, the CDR3 reads TGCGCCAGCAGCCAATTGACTAGCGGGGGGGCCAGCTCCTACGAGCAGTACTTC.

This clone was detected once. J is TRBJ1-2 and V is TRBV12-3 or TRBV12-4; tentatively, D is TRBD1 (6 bases). The germline V and J ends were trimmed by 2 bases and 4 bases, with 8 bases remaining between them. This CDR3 contains 13 residues. The CDR3 loop is CASSLYRAYGYTF. The DNA for the CDR3 is TGTGCCAGCAGTTTATACAGGGCCTATGGCTACACCTTC.

This clone was seen more than once but under ten times. This chain connects TRBV11-3 to TRBJ1-1; D is uncertain. CDR1 and CDR2 from the germline V gene are SGHNT and YENEEA. The CDR3 has 15 residues. Trimming removed 0 bases from V and 5 bases from J, with 13 bases in between. The CDR3 DNA is TGTGCCAGCAGCTTAGAATTCGGGGTCAGGACTGAAGCTTTCTTT. Encoded protein: CASSLEFGVRTEAFF.